This TCR beta chain was identified in a study of blood T cell repertoires in COVID-19. V lost 6 bases to trimming and J lost 2 bases; unmatched junction nucleotides: 8. The V gene's germline CDR1 is MNHEY and CDR2 SVGAGI. The CDR3 length is 15 residues. Using immunoSEQ multiplex PCR, the repertoire was profiled, and TCRdb retains in-frame clones only, with some absent. Among 99,000 or so clones listed, 88% were seen once. This clone was recorded only once. The chain is built from TRBV6-5 and TRBJ2-5, with 8 bases identical to TRBD1. The sequenced sample consisted of peripheral blood. The clonotype originates from a man aged 50 or older with COVID-19, enrolled during active disease. The CDR3 nucleotides read TGTGCCAGCAGGGACAGGGAAATAGAACAAGAGACCCAGTACTTC. Translation: CASRDREIEQETQYF.